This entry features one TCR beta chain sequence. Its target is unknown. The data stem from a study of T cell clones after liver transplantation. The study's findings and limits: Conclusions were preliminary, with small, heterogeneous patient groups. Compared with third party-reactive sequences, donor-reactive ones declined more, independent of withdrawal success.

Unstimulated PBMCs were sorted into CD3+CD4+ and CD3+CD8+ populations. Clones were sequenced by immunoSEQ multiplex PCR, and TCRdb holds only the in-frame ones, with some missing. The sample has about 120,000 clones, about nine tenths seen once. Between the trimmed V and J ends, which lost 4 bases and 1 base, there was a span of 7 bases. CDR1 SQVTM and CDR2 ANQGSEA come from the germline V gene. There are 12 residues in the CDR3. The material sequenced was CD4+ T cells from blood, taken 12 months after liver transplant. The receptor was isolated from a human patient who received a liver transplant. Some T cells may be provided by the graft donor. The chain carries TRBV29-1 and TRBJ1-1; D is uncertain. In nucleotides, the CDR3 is TGCAGCGTTGTCTTGGGGAACACTGAAGCTTTCTTT. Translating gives CSVVLGNTEAFF. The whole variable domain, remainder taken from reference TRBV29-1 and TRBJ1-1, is SAVISQKPSRDICQRGTSLTIQCQVDSQVTMMFWYRQQPGQSLTLIATANQGSEATYESGFVIDKFPISRPNLTFSTLTVSNMSPEDSSIYLCSVVLGNTEAFFGQGTRLTVV.